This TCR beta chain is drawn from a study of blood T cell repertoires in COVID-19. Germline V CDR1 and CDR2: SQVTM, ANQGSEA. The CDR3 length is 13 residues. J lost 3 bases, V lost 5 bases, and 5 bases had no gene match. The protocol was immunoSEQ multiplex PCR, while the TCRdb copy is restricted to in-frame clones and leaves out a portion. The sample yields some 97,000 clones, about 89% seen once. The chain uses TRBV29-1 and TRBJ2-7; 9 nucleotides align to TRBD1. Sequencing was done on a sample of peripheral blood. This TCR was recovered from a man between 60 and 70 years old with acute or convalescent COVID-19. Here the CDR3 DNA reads TGCAGCGTTCGGACAGGGGAGAACTACGAGCAGTACTTC. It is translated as CSVRTGENYEQYF.